This T cell receptor (beta chain) was profiled in a study of blood T cell repertoires in COVID-19. Overall study: Specimens from acute and convalescent COVID-19 originated in the United States, Italy and Spain. T cells, B-cell-depleted T cells, or PBMCs supplied cDNA or gDNA.

In the source study's methods: Reference gene primer amplification yielded estimated nucleated cell counts. Data came from immunoSEQ multiplex PCR; TCRdb stores just in-frame clones and leaves some out. V and J calls and clone size are as listed in that table; D and trimming were resolved from the DNA. The sample has hundreds of thousands of clones, around 83% seen once. CDR1 is SGHTA and CDR2 is FQGNSA in the germline V gene. CDR3 length: 14 amino acids. V gave up 3 bases and J gave up 7 bases; unmatched junction bases: 6. Material for sequencing was peripheral blood. The source is a man aged 80 or over with acute or convalescent COVID-19. This sequence joins TRBV7-2 and TRBJ2-1, with 7 bases matching TRBD2. CDR3: CASSLRGRSNEQFF. In DNA form, the CDR3 reads TGTGCCAGCAGCTTGCGCGGGAGATCAAATGAGCAGTTCTTC.